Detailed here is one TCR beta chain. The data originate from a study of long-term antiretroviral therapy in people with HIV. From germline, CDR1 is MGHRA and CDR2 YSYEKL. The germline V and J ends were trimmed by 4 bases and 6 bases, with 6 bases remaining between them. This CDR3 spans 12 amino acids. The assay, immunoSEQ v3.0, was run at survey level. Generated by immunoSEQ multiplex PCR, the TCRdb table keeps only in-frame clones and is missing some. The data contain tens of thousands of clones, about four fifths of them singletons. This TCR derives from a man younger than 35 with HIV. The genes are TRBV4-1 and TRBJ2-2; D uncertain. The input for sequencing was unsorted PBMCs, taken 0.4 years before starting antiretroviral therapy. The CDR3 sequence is CASSPPAGELFF. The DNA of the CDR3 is TGCGCCAGCAGCCCACCGGCCGGGGAGCTGTTTTTT.